Each of the 3 T cell receptor beta chains below was sequenced from the same sample in a study of OX40 agonist ivuxolimab in advanced cancers. Profiled with immunoSEQ multiplex PCR; TCRdb holds only in-frame clones, not every one. The sample includes tens of thousands of clones, 80% to 90% seen only once; the top ten take approximately 2%. The sample was CD4+ or CD8+ T cells sorted from blood, taken in a trial of the OX40 agonist ivuxolimab. The receptors originated from an adult with an advanced solid tumor such as melanoma, head and neck, liver or kidney cancer.

This clone was detected a few times. The chain uses TRBV7-9 and TRBJ1-2, with a possible D match to TRBD1 (5 bases). With 4 bases removed from V and 0 bases from J, the gap between germline ends came to 15 bases. The CDR3 runs to 16 residues. Germline V gene lookup returns CDR1 SEHNR and CDR2 FQNEAQ (reference sequence). Here the CDR3 DNA reads TGTGCCAGCAGCTCCGGGGGGGGAGATTCTAACTATGGCTACACCTTC. It is translated as CASSSGGGDSNYGYTF.

The chain has TRBV7-9 and TRBJ2-3; 11 bases line up with TRBD2. The ends lost 5 bases at V and 3 bases at J; junction bases unmatched: 7. Germline V gene sequence: CDR1 SEHNR, CDR2 FQNEAQ (reference sequence). The CDR3 is 16 amino acids. The CDR3 DNA sequence: TGTGCCAGCAGCGGATTAGCGGGGGGGAAAACAGATACGCAGTATTTT. The encoded protein is CASSGLAGGKTDTQYF.

The chain links TRBV30 to TRBJ2-3, with D unclear. Between the trimmed V and J ends, which lost 7 bases and 2 bases, there was a span of 19 bases. The CDR3 has 15 residues. Germline V gives CDR1 GTSNPN, CDR2 SVGIG (reference sequence). CDR3 nucleotides: TGTGCCTCCACCAAAGGCCAGCGACTCACAGATACGCAGTATTTT. Translation: CASTKGQRLTDTQYF.